The 5 T cell receptor beta chains given below trace back to one sample, sequenced in a study of patients and donors after allogeneic stem cell transplantation. TCRdb redid the calling of the RT-PCR reads with MiXCR, one entry per CDR3 protein. The sample shows about 230,000 distinct CDR3 sequences, about 14% of them seen only once. What was sequenced was blood, either unsorted or a sorted T cell fraction (not recorded which). These receptors were collected from a human donor who was either an allogeneic HSCT recipient or a stem cell or donor lymphocyte infusion donor (not recorded which). It is not recorded whose cells these are; they may come from a transplant donor.

The J gene is TRBJ1-5, the V gene TRBV20-1, with D maybe TRBD1 (5 bases). This CDR3 has 16 residues. The V end lost 6 bases, the J end lost 2 bases, and 20 bases lay between the germline ends. CDR1 DFQATT and CDR2 SNEGSKA come from the germline V gene (reference sequence). The CDR3 DNA reads TGCAGTGCGAGACATCAGGGACTCGGGGGCAATCAGCCCCAGCATTTT. Translating it yields CSARHQGLGGNQPQHF.

This clonotype occurred a few times. The chain joins TRBV5-1 to TRBJ1-4; unclear D gene. This CDR3 comprises 14 residues. Germline-derived CDR1 and CDR2 are SGHRS and YFSETQ. With 5 bases removed from V and 3 bases from J, the gap between germline ends came to 11 bases. The CDR3 reads CASSEEGANEKLFF. CDR3 nucleotides: TGCGCCAGCAGTGAAGAGGGTGCTAATGAAAAACTGTTTTTT. Combining the CDR3 with reference TRBV5-1 and TRBJ1-4 gives the whole variable domain KAGVTQTPRYLIKTRGQQVTLSCSPISGHRSVSWYQQTPGQGLQFLFEYFSETQRNKGNFPGRFSGRQFSNSRSEMNVSTLELGDSALYLCASSEEGANEKLFFGSGTQLSVL.

V and J are TRBV5-1 and TRBJ2-5; TRBD2 matches at 7 bases. J gave up 5 bases and V 4 bases, and 11 bases lay outside the gene matches. Germline CDR1 and CDR2: SGHRS and YFSETQ. CDR3 size: 15 residues. The CDR3 reads CASSIPGREGETQYF. CDR3 bases: TGCGCCAGCAGCATCCCAGGGAGGGAAGGGGAGACCCAGTACTTC.

There are many counts of this clonotype. The chain has TRBV12-3 or TRBV12-4 and TRBJ1-5, with D possibly being TRBD1 (5 bases). Trimming stripped 1 base from V and 3 bases from J, with 7 bases between. This CDR3 contains 14 residues. CDR3 sequence reads: CASSLGTNNQPQHF. The CDR3 coding sequence is TGTGCCAGCAGTTTAGGGACAAACAATCAGCCCCAGCATTTT.

This chain joins TRBV7-9 and TRBJ2-1; maybe TRBD1 (6 bases). Per the germline V gene, CDR1 is SEHNR and CDR2 is FQNEAQ (reference sequence). V lost 3 bases and J lost 12, with 12 bases in between. CDR3 length: 12 residues. Here the CDR3 reads CASSFWGTRQFF. For the CDR3, the DNA is TGTGCCAGCAGCTTTTGGGGGACACGGCAGTTCTTC. The full variable domain, completed using reference TRBV7-9 and TRBJ2-1, is DTGVSQNPRHKITKRGQNVTFRCDPISEHNRLYWYRQTLGQGPEFLTYFQNEAQLEKSRLLSDRFSAERPKGSFSTLEIQRTEQGDSAMYLCASSFWGTRQFFGPGTRLTVL.